Sequencing of this T cell receptor (beta chain) was carried out in a study of T-cell memory formation after mild COVID-19. On this clonotype: Antigen: not known.

TCRdb reanalysed the 5' RACE reads using MiXCR and keeps one entry per CDR3 protein. This sample has a few hundred thousand distinct CDR3 sequences; approximately 27% occur once, and the top ten carry about 13%. V shed 6 bases, J shed 1 base, and the junction held 7 bases outside the gene matches. The CDR3 covers 16 residues. General study points: Within pre-infection memory, some responding clones were found, suggesting cross-reactive memory joined.

The sequence came from an adult woman who had mild COVID-19 (a few samples of this study predate the infection). Cell type and time point are not known. The chain combines TRBV12-3 or TRBV12-4 with TRBJ1-5; 9 nucleotides align to TRBD1. Sample: PBMCs or a T cell subset sorted from them (not recorded which). In DNA form, the CDR3 reads TGTGCCAGCAGCCAAGGACAGGGGTCAAGCAATCAGCCCCAGCATTTT. It is translated as CASSQGQGSSNQPQHF.